Below are 24 T cell receptor beta chains sequenced from a single sample in a study of CXCR3-negative and CXCR3-positive naive CD8 T cells. General study results and limits: When CXCR3-positive naive cells were set against CXCR3-negative naive cells, the former had more hydrophobic TRB CDR3s.

Their target antigens are unknown. 5' RACE with UMI labels generated the TRB cDNA libraries. TCRdb reprocessed the 5' RACE reads, with one entry per CDR3 protein and no DNA. This sample carries some 64,000 distinct CDR3 sequences, with about 0.78% going to the ten biggest clones. Sequenced sample: naive CXCR3+ CD8+ T cells from blood. Subset defined: CD45RO-CCR7+CD27+CD95- naive CD8+ T cells expressing CXCR3 (TNR3+). Every receptor here comes from a human donor in good health. Some clones in this sample may be carry-over from other donors' samples.

The chain couples TRBV13 to TRBJ1-1; there is no DNA to check the TCRdb D call of TRBD1. The CDR3 has 16 residues. Germline V gene sequence: CDR1 PRHDT, CDR2 FYEKMQ (reference sequence). CDR3 amino acids: CASSLGGGVRGTEAFF.

J is TRBJ2-5 and V is TRBV28; TCRdb selects TRBD1, and the lack of DNA leaves this call unchecked. The CDR3 totals 14 residues. Germline V gene data show CDR1 as MDHEN and CDR2 as SYDVKM. The CDR3 loop reads CASSFRGGEETQYF.

The chain joins TRBV20-1 to TRBJ2-1; with no DNA, the TCRdb D assignment of TRBD2 cannot be verified. There are 15 residues in the CDR3. Germline loops: CDR1 DFQATT, CDR2 SNEGSKA (reference sequence). This chain's CDR3 is CSASTTSGRAGEQFF.

The gene calls are TRBV7-9 and TRBJ2-5; the TRBD1 assignment by TCRdb is unverifiable without DNA. CDR1 and CDR2 from the germline V gene are SEHNR and FQNEAQ (reference sequence). This CDR3 has 16 amino acids. CDR3 amino acids: CASSPPGSRGRETQYF.

V gene TRBV7-8 combines with J gene TRBJ2-5; TCRdb selects TRBD1, and the lack of DNA leaves this call unchecked. The CDR3 runs to 13 residues. CDR1 is SGHVS, CDR2 FQNEAQ, per germline. The CDR3 is CASRLLGVLTQYF.

This chain connects TRBV7-6 to TRBJ2-1. This CDR3 comprises 13 residues. Germline CDR1 SGHVS, CDR2 FNYEAQ. CDR3 amino acids: CASSSDGSDEQFF.

The V gene is TRBV6-1, the J gene TRBJ2-7. This CDR3 spans 13 amino acids. CDR1 MNHNS and CDR2 SASEGT come from the germline V gene. CDR3 region: CASSVRQLYGQYF.

CDR3 sequence reads: CATSFRDRDQPQHF. The chain has TRBV15 and TRBJ1-5; TCRdb proposes TRBD1, but this gene call is untestable without DNA. The CDR3 covers 14 residues. CDR1 is LNHNV and CDR2 is YYDKDF in the germline V gene (reference sequence).

J is TRBJ2-2 and V is TRBV12-3 or TRBV12-4; the D call of TRBD2 rests on TCRdb alone, since no DNA is present to check it. The CDR3 runs to 17 residues. Here the CDR3 reads CASSGGTSGGAAGELFF.

The rearrangement links TRBV4-3 to TRBJ2-5; TCRdb picks TRBD2, but there is no DNA to check that call. Germline CDR1 and CDR2: LGHNA and YSLEER. The CDR3 has 16 amino acids. This CDR3 reads CASSQDGGGTQETQYF.

This chain links TRBV29-1 with TRBJ2-3. The CDR3 has 14 amino acids. Germline-derived CDR1 and CDR2 are SQVTM and ANQGSEA. CDR3 residues: CSVGKTRLQNTQYF.

This chain connects TRBV20-1 to TRBJ2-5; as DNA is missing, the TRBD1 call by TCRdb cannot be tested. Germline V CDR1 and CDR2: DFQATT, SNEGSKA (reference sequence). The CDR3 is made up of 13 amino acids. CDR3: CSARTGQRSRQYF.

The chain employs TRBV4-3 and TRBJ2-3; TCRdb outputs TRBD2, but without DNA this stays unchecked. The V gene's germline CDR1 is LGHNA and CDR2 YSLEER. The CDR3 spans 15 residues. Here the CDR3 reads CASSLGGGDTDTQYF.

This CDR3 is CSVELQGFYGYTF. The chain employs TRBV29-1 and TRBJ1-2; TCRdb calls TRBD1, which cannot be checked without DNA. Germline V gene lookup returns CDR1 SQVTM and CDR2 ANQGSEA. CDR3 length: 13 amino acids.

The chain employs TRBV6-5 and TRBJ2-5; TCRdb lists TRBD1, though no DNA is available to test this call. The germline CDR1 and CDR2 sequences are MNHEY and SVGAGI. The CDR3 contains 14 residues. CDR3 sequence: CASSYNRGQENQYF.

The chain is built from TRBV11-3 and TRBJ2-7; TCRdb's D call of TRBD1 is untestable without DNA. Germline assignment: CDR1 SGHNT and CDR2 YENEEA. This CDR3 spans 14 amino acids. CDR3 residues: CASSLGTGTHEQYF.

The rearrangement uses TRBV28 and TRBJ2-7; there is no DNA to check the TCRdb D call of TRBD1. This CDR3 is 13 amino acids long. Germline lookup yields CDR1 MDHEN and CDR2 SYDVKM. The CDR3 spells CATSKGASYEQYF.

The chain has TRBV29-1 and TRBJ2-7; TCRdb's D gene call, TRBD1, goes unchecked for lack of DNA. CDR3 length: 13 amino acids. CDR1 and CDR2 (germline): SQVTM, ANQGSEA. CDR3 amino acids: CSALQGESYEQYF.

The chain couples TRBV7-2 to TRBJ2-5; lacking DNA, the TRBD1 call made by TCRdb goes unchecked. Per germline, CDR1 SGHTA and CDR2 FQGNSA. The CDR3 contains 16 residues. The CDR3 here is CASSLGDSWMGVAQYF. Full variable domain (missing parts from reference TRBV7-2 and TRBJ2-5): GAGVSQSPSNKVTEKGKDVELRCDPISGHTALYWYRQSLGQGLEFLIYFQGNSAPDKSGLPSDRFSAERTGGSVSTLTIQRTQQEDSAVYLCASSLGDSWMGVAQYFGPGTRLLVL.

The chain couples TRBV15 to TRBJ2-4. CDR1 and CDR2 from the germline V gene are LNHNV and YYDKDF (reference sequence). This CDR3 region has 16 residues. The CDR3 region is CATSRDRGVAKNIQYF.

V gene TRBV18 combines with J gene TRBJ2-7; the TCRdb call, TRBD2, lacks DNA for checking. From germline, CDR1 is KGHSH and CDR2 LQKENI. CDR3 length: 13 residues. The CDR3 sequence: CASRTSGSHEQYF.

The chain recombines TRBV12-5 with TRBJ2-1; TCRdb designates TRBD1, a call that cannot be tested without DNA. Germline-derived CDR1 and CDR2 are LGHNT and FRNRAP. The CDR3 has 15 amino acids. The CDR3 protein is CASGFGQGSYNEQFF.

The gene calls are TRBV12-3 or TRBV12-4 and TRBJ2-7; lacking DNA, the TRBD1 call made by TCRdb goes unchecked. The CDR3 has 15 amino acids. The CDR3 here is CASSYSGGSSYEQYF.

The rearrangement links TRBV12-5 to TRBJ2-3. CDR3 length equals 13 residues. Germline assignment: CDR1 LGHNT and CDR2 FRNRAP. The CDR3 reads CASGLYTTDTQYF.